Shown below are 25 T cell receptor beta chains from a single sample sequenced in a study of shared clonotypes between healthy human individuals. In the naive CD8 group, cells lacked CD45RO and were positively selected for CCR7, so terminally differentiated effector memory CD45RA+ cells were left out. Some clones are missing from TCRdb's copy, which holds only in-frame ones; the method was immunoSEQ multiplex PCR. The table has millions of clones, around 96% seen once. Sequenced sample: naive CD8+ T cells sorted from blood. All receptors derive from a man between 18 and 35 years old in good health.

The chain carries TRBV9 and TRBJ2-3; 9 nucleotides match TRBD2. The CDR3 has 14 amino acids. V was pared by 4 bases and J by 6 bases, with 6 bases of the junction left unmatched. The germline gives CDR1 SGDLS, CDR2 YYNGEE. The CDR3 bases are TGTGCCAGCAGCCTTAGCGGGGGCGGGGATACGCAGTATTTT. It is translated as CASSLSGGGDTQYF.

The chain couples TRBV7-9 to TRBJ2-7; possibly TRBD1 for D (6 bases). In germline, CDR1 is SEHNR, CDR2 FQNEAQ (reference sequence). The CDR3 runs to 15 residues. The V end was cut by 0 bases, the J end by 3 bases, with 12 bases between. The CDR3: CASSLAADSYYEQYF. CDR3 coding DNA: TGTGCCAGCAGCTTAGCGGCGGACAGCTACTACGAGCAGTACTTC.

The J gene is TRBJ1-2, the V gene TRBV6-6, with D unclear. CDR3 length equals 12 residues. Trimming cost V 6 bases and J 3 bases, with 8 bases left between them. Germline V gives CDR1 MNHNY, CDR2 SVGAGI (reference sequence). CDR3 DNA: TGTGCCAGCAGCGGAAGTCACTATGGCTACACCTTC. Its translation is CASSGSHYGYTF.

This rearrangement joins TRBV30 to TRBJ1-1; D unclear. CDR1 GTSNPN and CDR2 SVGIG come from the germline V gene (reference sequence). Trimming left V 0 bases short and J 5 bases short, with 16 bases between. This CDR3 is 15 amino acids long. In nucleotides, the CDR3 is TGTGCCTGGAGTGTAGGTACGGGAATAAAAACTGAAGCTTTCTTT. Translated, it gives CAWSVGTGIKTEAFF.

The chain carries TRBV7-9 and TRBJ1-2; no firm D call. V lost 5 bases and J 6 bases, leaving 16 bases between the germline ends. Looked up from germline, CDR1 is SEHNR and CDR2 is FQNEAQ (reference sequence). The CDR3 consists of 14 residues. The CDR3 coding sequence is TGTGCCAGCAGCCCCGCCGGCCCAGTCGATGGCTACACCTTC. Its translation is CASSPAGPVDGYTF.

The rearrangement links TRBV7-9 to TRBJ1-3, with D uncertain. V was shortened by 4 bases and J by 0 bases, with 16 bases between the two germline ends. This CDR3 contains 17 residues. Germline loops: CDR1 SEHNR, CDR2 FQNEAQ (reference sequence). The CDR3 region is CASSSSELPNSGNTIYF. The CDR3 bases are TGTGCCAGCAGCTCCAGCGAACTTCCTAACTCTGGAAACACCATATATTTT.

This chain joins TRBV10-1 and TRBJ2-4, with 7 bases fitting TRBD1. The germline gives CDR1 WNHNN, CDR2 SYGVQD (reference sequence). CDR3 length equals 14 residues. Trimming removed 0 bases from V and 5 bases from J; junction bases left unmatched: 1. The CDR3: CASSESGTENIQYF. CDR3 coding DNA: TGCGCCAGCAGTGAGTCAGGGACAGAAAACATTCAGTACTTC.

The V and J genes are TRBV6-4 and TRBJ2-1; maybe TRBD2 (5 bases). There are 15 residues in the CDR3. Per germline, CDR1 MRHNA and CDR2 SNTAGT. V lost 2 bases and J 3 bases, leaving 11 bases between the germline ends. CDR3 bases: TGTGCCAGCAGTGACAGGGAAGGAGGCTACAATGAGCAGTTCTTC. Encoded protein: CASSDREGGYNEQFF.

This clone turned up a few times. V and J are TRBV6-1 and TRBJ1-1, with D unclear. The CDR3 extends over 13 amino acids. Germline CDR1 MNHNS, CDR2 SASEGT. Trimming removed 3 bases from V and 4 bases from J, with 9 bases in between. CDR3 bases: TGTGCCAGCAGTGAGTTTTCAGGCACTGAAGCTTTCTTT. Its translation: CASSEFSGTEAFF.

The chain employs TRBV10-2 and TRBJ2-3; 9 bases line up with TRBD2. Trimming took 2 bases from V and 3 from J; bases not matched to a gene: 6. Germline CDR1 reads WSHSY; CDR2 reads SAAADI. The CDR3 totals 16 residues. In nucleotides, the CDR3 is TGCGCCAGCAGTGAGCCTGGGACTAGCTCAACAGATACGCAGTATTTT. Translating gives CASSEPGTSSTDTQYF.

The V call is TRBV6-6, the J call TRBJ2-7; D is undetermined. This CDR3 has 10 residues. Trimming stripped 8 bases from V and 5 bases from J, with 7 bases between. Germline V lookup: CDR1 MNHNY, CDR2 SVGAGI (reference sequence). CDR3: CASGEHEQYF. CDR3 bases: TGTGCCAGCGGGGAACACGAGCAGTACTTC.

The rearrangement joins TRBV7-6 to TRBJ1-5, with 9 bases aligning to TRBD1. The CDR3 spans 15 residues. CDR1 and CDR2 (germline): SGHVS, FNYEAQ. V was pared by 5 bases and J by 2 bases, with 4 bases of the junction left unmatched. CDR3 coding DNA: TGTGCCAGCAGCCAGGGACAGGGAGGCAATCAGCCCCAGCATTTT. Translation gives CASSQGQGGNQPQHF.

V and J are TRBV15 and TRBJ2-1; D not resolved. This CDR3 is built from 14 residues. The V gene's germline CDR1 is LNHNV and CDR2 YYDKDF (reference sequence). Between the trimmed V and J ends, which lost 8 bases and 0 bases, there was a span of 11 bases. This chain's CDR3 is CATATGHSYNEQFF. Here the CDR3 DNA reads TGTGCCACCGCAACGGGCCACTCCTACAATGAGCAGTTCTTC. The full variable domain, rest sourced from reference TRBV15 and TRBJ2-1, is DAMVIQNPRYQVTQFGKPVTLSCSQTLNHNVMYWYQQKSSQAPKLLFHYYDKDFNNEADTPDNFQSRRPNTSFCFLDIRSPGLGDTAMYLCATATGHSYNEQFFGPGTRLTVL.

The chain carries TRBV27 and TRBJ1-1; D possibly corresponds to TRBD1 (6 bases). CDR1 and CDR2 from the germline V gene are MNHEY and SMNVEV (reference sequence). V dropped 1 base and J dropped 4 bases, with 10 bases sitting between them. The CDR3 is 14 residues long. This chain's CDR3 is CASSLLQGATEAFF. The DNA of the CDR3 is TGTGCCAGCAGTTTATTACAGGGCGCCACTGAAGCTTTCTTT.

V is TRBV27 and J is TRBJ1-2, with TRBD1 matching 7 bases. Germline V CDR1 and CDR2: MNHEY, SMNVEV (reference sequence). V shed 7 bases and J 0 bases; nucleotides not matched to a gene: 20. This CDR3 comprises 19 residues. The CDR3 DNA is TGTGCCAGCAATTGGTCTATAACAGGGGCCCCGGGCGCTAACTATGGCTACACCTTC. It is translated as CASNWSITGAPGANYGYTF.

The rearrangement uses TRBV14 and TRBJ2-2; D is uncertain. Germline loops: CDR1 SGHDN, CDR2 FVKESK. With 4 bases removed from V and 4 bases from J, the gap between germline ends came to 13 bases. There are 15 residues in the CDR3. CDR3 bases: TGTGCCAGCAGCCCCCAAGGCATCGCCACCGGGGAGCTGTTTTTT. Translated, it gives CASSPQGIATGELFF. Looking up the rest from reference TRBV14 and TRBJ2-2 gives the full variable domain: EAGVTQFPSHSVIEKGQTVTLRCDPISGHDNLYWYRRVMGKEIKFLLHFVKESKQDESGMPNNRFLAERTGGTYSTLKVQPAELEDSGVYFCASSPQGIATGELFFGEGSRLTVL.

V usage is TRBV4-3 and J usage is TRBJ1-4; D is unclear. Trimming shortened V by 4 bases and J by 4 bases, and 19 bases separated the two germline ends. The CDR3 runs 17 residues. Germline lookup yields CDR1 LGHNA and CDR2 YSLEER. The CDR3, as DNA: TGCGCCAGCAGCCCCGAAGTGTCGAGTCTGGGTAATGAAAAACTGTTTTTT. Amino acids: CASSPEVSSLGNEKLFF.

This chain uses TRBV27 with TRBJ2-1; perhaps TRBD2 as D (6 bases). V was shortened by 5 bases and J by 7 bases, with 9 bases between the two germline ends. Germline V lookup: CDR1 MNHEY, CDR2 SMNVEV (reference sequence). The CDR3 consists of 12 residues. CDR3 sequence: CASSAGGNEQFF. The CDR3 DNA sequence: TGTGCCAGCAGTGCAGGAGGGAATGAGCAGTTCTTC.

V and J are TRBV27 and TRBJ1-1; maybe TRBD1 (6 bases). This CDR3 has 13 residues. The V end was cut by 11 bases, the J end by 3 bases, with 16 bases between. The germline gives CDR1 MNHEY, CDR2 SMNVEV (reference sequence). Written as DNA, the CDR3 is TGTGCCGCCCAACAGGGAAGACACACTGAAGCTTTCTTT. It encodes CAAQQGRHTEAFF.

The CDR3 here is CASSLGDRTHEQYF. DNA of the CDR3: TGTGCCAGCAGCTTAGGGGACAGGACCCACGAGCAGTACTTC. This chain connects TRBV7-6 to TRBJ2-7; 8 bases match TRBD1. CDR1 and CDR2 from the germline V gene are SGHVS and FNYEAQ. The V gene end was trimmed by 1 base and the J gene end by 5 bases; junction bases not matched to a gene: 4. The CDR3 totals 14 residues.

J is TRBJ1-5 and V is TRBV5-6; 9 nucleotides match TRBD1. The CDR3 sequence is 15 residues long. The ends lost 1 base at V and 2 bases at J; junction bases unmatched: 1. Germline V gene lookup returns CDR1 SGHDT and CDR2 YYEEEE. As DNA, the CDR3 is TGTGCCAGCAGCTTGACAGGGGGCGGCAATCAGCCCCAGCATTTT. As protein: CASSLTGGGNQPQHF. Drawing the rest from reference TRBV5-6 and TRBJ1-5, the complete variable domain is DAGVTQSPTHLIKTRGQQVTLRCSPKSGHDTVSWYQQALGQGPQFIFQYYEEEERQRGNFPDRFSGHQFPNYSSELNVNALLLGDSALYLCASSLTGGGNQPQHFGDGTRLSIL.

This clone was counted a single time. The CDR3 region is CASSVRGTSTDTQYF. The CDR3 DNA reads TGTGCCAGCAGCGTCAGGGGGACTAGCACAGATACGCAGTATTTT. The rearrangement links TRBV7-6 to TRBJ2-3, with a weak D call TRBD1 (7 bases). The CDR3 has 15 amino acids. CDR1 SGHVS and CDR2 FNYEAQ come from the germline V gene. Trimming took off 5 bases at V and 0 bases at J, with 12 bases between the two ends.

The CDR3 region has the DNA TGTGCCAGCAGCTTGTTTAGTCAGGGGGCGGCCTCTGGGGCCAACGTCCTGACTTTC. Translated: CASSLFSQGAASGANVLTF. V gene TRBV5-6 combines with J gene TRBJ2-6; 8 bases agree with TRBD1. The CDR3 length is 19 residues. V lost 1 base, J lost 0 bases, and 9 bases stayed unmatched. CDR1 is SGHDT and CDR2 is YYEEEE in the germline V gene. The entire variable domain, with the rest obtained from reference TRBV5-6 and TRBJ2-6, is as follows: DAGVTQSPTHLIKTRGQQVTLRCSPKSGHDTVSWYQQALGQGPQFIFQYYEEEERQRGNFPDRFSGHQFPNYSSELNVNALLLGDSALYLCASSLFSQGAASGANVLTFGAGSRLTVL.

The chain carries TRBV21-1 and TRBJ2-4. TRBV21-1 is labeled a pseudogene. CDR3 length: 15 amino acids. The CDR3 sequence is CASRSFVATANIQYF. The CDR3 DNA reads as TGTGCCAGCAGATCATTTGTAGCTACAGCAAACATTCAGTACTTC.

The genes are TRBV6-6 and TRBJ2-3; D is uncertain. The CDR3 totals 14 residues. Germline loops: CDR1 MNHNY, CDR2 SVGAGI (reference sequence). The V gene lost 3 bases and the J gene lost 0 bases, with 7 bases spanning the gap. The CDR3 here is CASSYGASTDTQYF. The CDR3 nucleotides read TGTGCCAGCAGTTATGGCGCTAGCACAGATACGCAGTATTTT.